This T cell receptor (beta chain) was profiled in a study of blood T cell repertoires in COVID-19. About the research overall: Spain, Italy and the United States supplied samples that represented acute and convalescent COVID-19.

This clone showed up just a few times. Other nucleotide sequences in the sample specify the same CDR3. V was clipped by 1 base and J by 6 bases, with 10 bases between them. Germline CDR1 reads LNHDA; CDR2 reads SQIVND (reference sequence). The CDR3 loop spans 14 amino acids. Original methodology: For nucleated cells, counts were estimated from reference gene primer amplification. The protocol was immunoSEQ multiplex PCR, while the TCRdb copy is restricted to in-frame clones and leaves out a portion. The V and J calls and clone size come from that table; D and trimming were worked out from the DNA. The sample includes some 240,000 clones, under 90% of them seen just once.

The V call is TRBV19, the J call TRBJ1-5, with D possibly being TRBD1 (6 bases). The TCR was taken from a man between 60 and 70 years old who had recovered from COVID-19. The sequencing input was peripheral blood. The CDR3 nucleotides read TGTGCCAGTAGTATAGTAGGGGGGGGTCAGCCCCAGCATTTT. It yields the protein CASSIVGGGQPQHF.